These 28 T cell receptor beta chains share one sample of origin, sequenced in a study of T cell repertoires in cytomegalovirus infection. No antigen has been assigned to these receptors. TCRdb fed the reads into MiXCR, producing one record per CDR3 protein. The table lists 570,000 or so distinct CDR3 sequences, almost 40% of them singletons, with 48% in the top ten. The material sequenced was cultured PBMCs, taken from culture after CMV antigen stimulation. The receptor source for this set is a human donor in good health (CMV status not recorded). Some clones in this sample may be carry-over from other donors' samples.

V is TRBV28 and J is TRBJ2-3; 9 positions agree with TRBD2. V dropped 6 bases and J dropped 0; count of bases not matched to a gene: 4. The CDR3 loop spans 15 amino acids. Germline V lookup: CDR1 MDHEN, CDR2 SYDVKM. CDR3 amino acids: CASSQRGASTDTQYF. CDR3 sequence (DNA): TGTGCCAGCAGCCAGCGGGGGGCTAGCACAGATACGCAGTATTTT.

This clonotype has ten or more counts. The V and J genes are TRBV19 and TRBJ2-1; a weak D match, TRBD2 (5 bases). The length of the CDR3 is 15 residues. Germline V gives CDR1 LNHDA, CDR2 SQIVND (reference sequence). V lost 8 bases to trimming and J lost 1 base, with 15 bases between them. CDR3 loop: CASAAGVVSYNEQFF. DNA for the CDR3: TGTGCCAGTGCCGCCGGGGTCGTGTCCTACAATGAGCAGTTCTTC.

The chain recombines TRBV7-8 with TRBJ2-1; D remains ambiguous. Deletions cut 3 bases from V and 5 bases from J, with 14 bases between. The length of the CDR3 is 15 residues. Per germline, CDR1 SGHVS and CDR2 FQNEAQ. The CDR3 region has the DNA TGTGCCAGCAGCTTCTCCCTCCTGCAACACAATGAGCAGTTCTTC. It specifies CASSFSLLQHNEQFF.

V gene TRBV10-2 combines with J gene TRBJ2-7, with TRBD1 matching over 9 bases. The ends lost 6 bases at V and 6 bases at J; junction bases unmatched: 9. Germline V gene data show CDR1 as WSHSY and CDR2 as SAAADI. The CDR3 is made up of 14 amino acids. The CDR3 here is CASSRTGAGVEQYF. As DNA, the CDR3 is TGCGCCAGCAGCCGGACAGGGGCTGGCGTCGAGCAGTACTTC.

CDR3 bases: TGTGCCAGCAGCGTTACAGGGATTGAGCAGTTCTTC. It encodes CASSVTGIEQFF. The rearrangement joins TRBV11-2 to TRBJ2-1; possibly TRBD1 for D (6 bases). The V gene's germline CDR1 is SGHAT and CDR2 FQNNGV. V was cut by 5 bases and J by 9 bases, with 11 bases left in between. This CDR3 contains 12 residues. The complete variable domain, with remaining parts taken from reference TRBV11-2 and TRBJ2-1, reads EAGVAQSPRYKIIEKRQSVAFWCNPISGHATLYWYQQILGQGPKLLIQFQNNGVVDDSQLPKDRFSAERLKGVDSTLKIQPAKLEDSAVYLCASSVTGIEQFFGPGTRLTVL.

V is TRBV18 and J is TRBJ2-3; D is perhaps TRBD1 or TRBD2 (6 bases each). The CDR3 has 15 amino acids. Trimming pared 6 bases from V and 5 bases from J, leaving 18 bases between. Germline V gene lookup returns CDR1 KGHSH and CDR2 LQKENI. CDR3 in amino acids: CASSEYRGQGDTQYF. The CDR3, as DNA: TGTGCCAGCTCCGAGTACCGGGGGCAAGGAGATACGCAGTATTTT.

Only a few counts were recorded for this clonotype. The V call is TRBV7-2, the J call TRBJ2-2; D is unresolved. CDR1 is SGHTA, CDR2 FQGNSA, per germline. The CDR3 is made up of 15 amino acids. Trimming left V 5 bases short and J 0 bases short, with 10 bases between. CDR3: CASSRRASNTGELFF. CDR3 bases: TGTGCCAGCAGCCGACGGGCCTCGAACACCGGGGAGCTGTTTTTT.

This sequence joins TRBV7-9 and TRBJ1-1; no firm D call. The CDR3 spans 18 residues. Germline CDR1 SEHNR, CDR2 FQNEAQ (reference sequence). Trimming took 2 bases from V and 8 from J, leaving 27 bases between them. For the CDR3, the DNA is TGTGCCAGCAGCTTAATCCCCCACCCAGGTCGGCGCGAGTGGGAAGCTTTCTTT. Its protein is CASSLIPHPGRREWEAFF.

The chain employs TRBV6-5 and TRBJ2-1; 10 bases align to TRBD1. The CDR3 contains 15 residues. Germline CDR1 is MNHEY and CDR2 is SVGAGI. Germline trimming cut 6 bases from V and 7 bases from J; bases unmatched to any gene: 9. The CDR3 here is CASSFTGTGANEQFF. CDR3 nucleotides: TGTGCCAGCAGCTTTACCGGGACAGGGGCAAATGAGCAGTTCTTC.

The V call is TRBV20-1, the J call TRBJ2-7; D may be TRBD2 (8 bases). The germline V and J ends were trimmed by 0 bases and 5 bases, with 17 bases remaining between them. From germline, CDR1 is DFQATT and CDR2 SNEGSKA (reference sequence). The CDR3 has 15 residues. The CDR3 nucleotides read TGCAGTGCTAGAGATATCGGGAGGGGGCTCGACGAGCAGTACTTC. This translates into CSARDIGRGLDEQYF.

In this sample, this clonotype turned up a few times. The gene calls are TRBV11-2 and TRBJ2-2; D is uncertain. Germline V gives CDR1 SGHAT, CDR2 FQNNGV. V shed 3 bases and J shed 6 bases, with 11 bases lying between them. This CDR3 is built from 14 residues. The CDR3 here is CASSFFKGPGELFF. DNA of the CDR3: TGTGCCAGCAGCTTTTTTAAAGGGCCCGGGGAGCTGTTTTTT.

The chain recombines TRBV7-9 with TRBJ2-2; TRBD1 might be the D (6 bases). The ends were cut back, 2 bases at V and 7 bases at J, with 17 bases in the middle. This CDR3 has 16 residues. Per germline, CDR1 SEHNR and CDR2 FQNEAQ (reference sequence). DNA of the CDR3: TGTGCCAGCAGCTTACAGGGGACCATAAGGCTCGGGGAGCTGTTTTTT. It codes for CASSLQGTIRLGELFF.

This clonotype occurred many times. J is TRBJ2-7 and V is TRBV7-2, with 7 nucleotides matching TRBD2. V trimming: 1 base; J trimming: 6 bases; junction bases outside the gene matches: 3. The length of the CDR3 is 13 residues. Germline loops: CDR1 SGHTA, CDR2 FQGNSA. CDR3 bases: TGTGCCAGCAGCTTAGTCGGCGGGAGCGAGCAGTACTTC. Its translation is CASSLVGGSEQYF. The complete variable domain, with remaining parts taken from reference TRBV7-2 and TRBJ2-7, reads GAGVSQSPSNKVTEKGKDVELRCDPISGHTALYWYRQSLGQGLEFLIYFQGNSAPDKSGLPSDRFSAERTGGSVSTLTIQRTQQEDSAVYLCASSLVGGSEQYFGPGTRLTVT.

The gene calls are TRBV7-6 and TRBJ1-1; D ambiguous. V was trimmed by 1 base and J by 11 bases, leaving 8 bases between them. CDR1 and CDR2 from the germline V gene are SGHVS and FNYEAQ. The CDR3 has 11 amino acids. The CDR3 DNA sequence: TGTGCCAGCAGCTTAGAAGGTGTGGCTTTCTTT. Its protein is CASSLEGVAFF. Based on the CDR3 plus reference TRBV7-6 and TRBJ1-1, the full variable domain is GAGVSQSPRYKVTKRGQDVALRCDPISGHVSLYWYRQALGQGPEFLTYFNYEAQQDKSGLPNDRFSAERPEGSISTLTIQRTEQRDSAMYRCASSLEGVAFFGQGTRLTVV.

The V and J genes are TRBV4-1 and TRBJ2-5, with D possibly TRBD2 on 6 matching bases. The CDR3 sequence is 15 residues long. The V end lost 4 bases, the J end lost 4 bases, and 16 bases lay between the germline ends. Germline CDR1 and CDR2: MGHRA and YSYEKL. The CDR3 loop is CASSRRGTVIETQYF. CDR3 coding DNA: TGCGCCAGCAGCCGCCGAGGGACTGTAATAGAGACCCAGTACTTC.

This clonotype has only a few counts. The V and J genes are TRBV7-6 and TRBJ2-1, with D possibly matching TRBD2 (6 bases). The length of the CDR3 is 19 residues. Germline assignment: CDR1 SGHVS and CDR2 FNYEAQ. Trimming pared 0 bases from V and 2 bases from J, leaving 20 bases between. CDR3 loop: CASSLALRSGVSPYNEQFF. The CDR3 DNA reads as TGTGCCAGCAGCTTAGCCCTAAGGTCGGGAGTGTCCCCCTACAATGAGCAGTTCTTC.

The rearrangement uses TRBV6-5 and TRBJ2-7, with TRBD2 as a possible D gene (6 bases). Germline V gene data show CDR1 as MNHEY and CDR2 as SVGAGI. The CDR3 contains 13 residues. V was cut by 6 bases and J by 2 bases, with 11 bases left in between. The CDR3 is CASSQSGPYEQYF. CDR3 coding DNA: TGTGCCAGCAGCCAAAGCGGGCCCTACGAGCAGTACTTC.

This clonotype showed up just a few times. The CDR3 region is CASSFRRTSGIDEQFF. The DNA for the CDR3 is TGTGCCAGCAGTTTTCGTCGGACTAGCGGGATAGATGAGCAGTTCTTC. The rearrangement joins TRBV7-2 to TRBJ2-1; 12 nucleotides align to TRBD2. Trimming cost V 6 bases and J 8 bases; bases outside gene matches: 11. The CDR3 covers 16 residues. CDR1 is SGHTA and CDR2 is FQGNSA in the germline V gene.

This clonotype has just a few counts. In DNA form, the CDR3 reads TGTGCCAGCAGCTTAGTGCCGTCAGATACGCAGTATTTT. This encodes CASSLVPSDTQYF. This chain uses TRBV7-2 with TRBJ2-3, with unresolved D. Germline V CDR1 and CDR2: SGHTA, FQGNSA. The CDR3 consists of 13 residues. Trimming took off 1 base at V and 4 bases at J, with 6 bases between the two ends. The full variable domain, completed using reference TRBV7-2 and TRBJ2-3, is GAGVSQSPSNKVTEKGKDVELRCDPISGHTALYWYRQSLGQGLEFLIYFQGNSAPDKSGLPSDRFSAERTGGSVSTLTIQRTQQEDSAVYLCASSLVPSDTQYFGPGTRLTVL.

This clonotype has more than one count but fewer than ten. The chain couples TRBV27 to TRBJ2-1; possible D gene TRBD1, 6 bases. CDR1 MNHEY and CDR2 SMNVEV come from the germline V gene (reference sequence). Between the trimmed V and J ends, which lost 4 bases and 6 bases, there was a span of 19 bases. The CDR3 is made up of 16 amino acids. The CDR3 DNA is TGTGCCAGCAGTTCGTCCCTTTATACAGGGAGCAATGAGCAGTTCTTC. Amino acid sequence: CASSSSLYTGSNEQFF.

This clonotype has more than one count but fewer than ten. This chain links TRBV6-5 with TRBJ1-4; 11 bases line up with TRBD1. Germline values: CDR1 MNHEY, CDR2 SVGAGI. This CDR3 is 16 amino acids long. V shed 6 bases, J shed 4 bases, and the junction held 7 bases outside the gene matches. CDR3 residues: CASRGQGAYNNEKLFF. The CDR3, as DNA: TGTGCCAGCAGAGGACAGGGGGCGTATAATAATGAAAAACTGTTTTTT.

The genes are TRBV15 and TRBJ1-5; D is unresolved. Germline V gene lookup returns CDR1 LNHNV and CDR2 YYDKDF (reference sequence). This CDR3 is 14 amino acids long. Between the trimmed V and J ends, which lost 0 bases and 7 bases, there was a span of 10 bases. The DNA of the CDR3 is TGTGCCACCAGCAGAGATAATATAAGGCAGCCCCAGCATTTT. Its protein product is CATSRDNIRQPQHF.

The rearrangement uses TRBV7-9 and TRBJ2-3, with 10 bases identical to TRBD1. Germline trimming cut 5 bases from V and 2 bases from J; bases unmatched to any gene: 7. The CDR3 totals 16 residues. The germline V gene encodes CDR1 SEHNR and CDR2 FQNEAQ (reference sequence). The CDR3 is CASSLRGTGDTDTQYF. As DNA, the CDR3 is TGTGCCAGCAGCCTCAGAGGGACAGGGGACACAGATACGCAGTATTTT.

This clonotype has a handful of counts. The CDR3 is CASSLDRIYGYTF. For the CDR3, the DNA is TGTGCCAGCAGTTTAGACAGGATCTATGGCTACACCTTC. V gene TRBV12-3 or TRBV12-4 combines with J gene TRBJ1-2, with D perhaps matching TRBD1 (5 bases). This CDR3 region has 13 residues. Trimming pared 1 base from V and 4 bases from J, leaving 7 bases between.

The chain couples TRBV5-6 to TRBJ2-5; D may match TRBD1 or TRBD2 (7 bases each). This CDR3 contains 17 residues. The germline V and J ends were trimmed by 3 bases and 3 bases, with 21 bases remaining between them. Germline CDR1 is SGHDT and CDR2 is YYEEEE. CDR3 amino acids: CASSSIAGGAGKETQYF. The CDR3, as DNA: TGTGCCAGCAGCTCCATCGCAGGGGGAGCGGGAAAAGAGACCCAGTACTTC. The variable domain in full, with the rest retrieved from reference TRBV5-6 and TRBJ2-5, is DAGVTQSPTHLIKTRGQQVTLRCSPKSGHDTVSWYQQALGQGPQFIFQYYEEEERQRGNFPDRFSGHQFPNYSSELNVNALLLGDSALYLCASSSIAGGAGKETQYFGPGTRLLVL.

The chain links TRBV5-4 to TRBJ1-1; D is unclear. CDR3 length: 14 amino acids. V lost 3 bases and J lost 1, with 10 bases in between. Germline V gene lookup returns CDR1 SGHNT and CDR2 YYREEE (reference sequence). The CDR3 bases are TGTGCCAGCAGCTCCACCAGAGGGAACACTGAAGCTTTCTTT. Its translation: CASSSTRGNTEAFF.

The rearrangement uses TRBV6-1 and TRBJ1-5; the D is unclear. Trimming stripped 5 bases from V and 7 bases from J, with 12 bases between. The CDR3 consists of 13 residues. Germline V gene data show CDR1 as MNHNS and CDR2 as SASEGT. CDR3 bases: TGTGCCAGCAGTTACACCCTTGGGCAGCCCCAGCATTTT. This gives the protein CASSYTLGQPQHF.

This chain's CDR3 is CASSIGLAGGPYEQYF. CDR3 in DNA: TGTGCCAGTAGTATAGGACTAGCGGGAGGTCCTTACGAGCAGTACTTC. This chain uses TRBV19 with TRBJ2-7; 13 bases agree with TRBD2. The V gene's germline CDR1 is LNHDA and CDR2 SQIVND (reference sequence). The CDR3 spans 16 residues. Trimming took 1 base from V and 4 from J; bases not matched to a gene: 4.